Listed below are T cell receptor beta chains from one sample, sequenced in a study of blood T cell repertoires in COVID-19. Method: immunoSEQ multiplex PCR; TCRdb's copy keeps in-frame clones and lacks some. The table lists roughly 230,000 clones, about 87% of them singletons. Sequenced material: peripheral blood. The receptors come from a man in his 70s with acute or convalescent COVID-19. Both conserved end residues are part of each CDR3. The D gene is left open where the match is weak. Only some rows state a clone size, as once, few, many or a class for expanded clones.

j_call v_call d_call clone_size cdr3_aa cdr3_nt
TRBJ2-2 TRBV19 NA NA CASTDAQKQGPGELFF TGTGCCAGTACCGACGCGCAAAAACAGGGACCCGGGGAGCTGTTTTTT
TRBJ2-4 TRBV14 TRBD2 NA CASSPRLADIQYF TGTGCCAGCAGCCCCCGGCTAGCGGACATTCAGTACTTC
TRBJ2-7 TRBV6-1 NA NA CASSEAFSEQYF TGTGCCAGCAGTGAAGCGTTCTCCGAGCAGTACTTC
TRBJ2-5 TRBV3-1/TRBV3-2 NA NA CASSQEVGAETQYF TGTGCCAGCAGCCAAGAAGTGGGGGCCGAGACCCAGTACTTC
TRBJ1-2 TRBV6-5 TRBD1 NA CASTGQGALGYTF TGTGCCAGTACCGGACAGGGGGCGCTTGGCTACACCTTC
TRBJ2-1 TRBV11-2 TRBD2 few CASKLAASPYNEQFF TGTGCCAGCAAACTAGCGGCTTCCCCGTACAATGAGCAGTTCTTC
TRBJ1-5 TRBV30 TRBD1 NA CAWSVRRQGAFSSNQPQHF TGTGCCTGGAGTGTACGGCGGCAGGGGGCTTTTTCGAGCAATCAGCCCCAGCATTTT
TRBJ2-7 TRBV5-4 NA NA CASSLAGAGITYEQYF TGTGCCAGCAGCTTGGCAGGAGCGGGCATTACCTACGAGCAGTACTTC
TRBJ2-1 TRBV7-9 TRBD2 few CASSLETSGTTLF TGTGCCAGCAGCTTAGAGACTAGCGGGACCACCCTCTTC
TRBJ2-2 TRBV5-1 TRBD1 NA CASSVDRGNTGELFF TGCGCCAGCAGCGTGGACAGGGGGAACACCGGGGAGCTGTTTTTT
TRBJ2-1 TRBV9 NA NA CASSGPTGAYNEQFF TGTGCCAGCAGTGGCCCGACAGGCGCTTACAATGAGCAGTTCTTC
TRBJ2-7 TRBV2 TRBD1 NA CASTPGQGSYEQYF TGTGCCAGCACCCCGGGACAGGGGTCCTACGAGCAGTACTTC
TRBJ1-1 TRBV24-1 TRBD1 NA CATSRSGGETEAFF TGTGCCACCAGTAGATCAGGGGGAGAGACTGAAGCTTTCTTT
TRBJ1-2 TRBV18 TRBD1 NA CASSPPGQGSSGYTF TGTGCCAGCTCACCACCGGGACAGGGATCGAGTGGCTACACCTTC
TRBJ1-1 TRBV7-3 NA NA CASSVNAGITEAFF TGTGCCAGCAGCGTGAACGCAGGGATTACTGAAGCTTTCTTT
TRBJ1-1 TRBV6-4 TRBD1 NA CASRDRGTEAFF TGTGCCAGCAGGGACAGGGGGACTGAAGCTTTCTTT
TRBJ1-5 TRBV7-2 NA NA CASSLATDYSNQPQHF TGTGCCAGCAGCTTAGCGACAGATTATAGCAATCAGCCCCAGCATTTT
TRBJ2-3 TRBV2 NA NA CASSYRQKSDTQYF TGTGCCAGCAGTTATCGACAGAAATCAGATACGCAGTATTTT
TRBJ1-1 TRBV5-1 TRBD1 NA CASSSGTGARETEAFF TGCGCCAGCAGCTCGGGGACAGGGGCCCGGGAGACTGAAGCTTTCTTT
TRBJ1-5 TRBV10-3 TRBD1 once CAISPGTGINQPQHF TGTGCCATCAGTCCCGGGACAGGGATTAATCAGCCCCAGCATTTT
TRBJ1-6 TRBV27 NA NA CASSWQGSTNSPLHF TGTGCCAGCAGTTGGCAGGGGAGCACCAATTCACCCCTCCACTTT
TRBJ2-7 TRBV19 NA NA CASSPDEGVQYEQYF TGTGCCAGTAGTCCCGACGAGGGGGTCCAATACGAGCAGTACTTC
TRBJ2-3 TRBV9 TRBD2 NA CASSVGTSGRTDTQYF TGTGCCAGCAGCGTGGGGACTAGCGGGAGGACGGACACGCAGTATTTT
TRBJ2-5 TRBV4-1 TRBD2 NA CASSQDRGSGIQETQYF TGCGCCAGCAGCCAAGATCGGGGTAGCGGGATTCAAGAGACCCAGTACTTC